The rows below give T cell receptor beta chains drawn from one sample of a study of early T cells in non-severe SARS-CoV-2 infection. TCRdb re-analysed the 5' RACE reads in MiXCR, keeping a single row per CDR3 protein. The table lists fewer than 65,000 distinct CDR3 sequences, about a tenth of them singletons, with roughly 20% in the top ten. Sequenced: whole blood. These receptors came from an adult who was a healthcare worker with PCR-confirmed SARS-CoV-2 infection or an uninfected control (not recorded which). Both conserved end residues are part of each CDR3. D genes are given only for firm matches. Clone sizes are given selectively: once, few, many, or a class where the clone is expanded.

v_call	clone_size	j_call	d_call	cdr3_nt	cdr3_aa
TRBV7-9	NA	TRBJ1-1	NA	TGTGCCAGCAGCTTAGACGTGGGGCCCTCTGAAGCTTTCTTT	CASSLDVGPSEAFF
TRBV5-5	few	TRBJ2-1	TRBD2	TGTGCCAGCAGCGTAGGGACTAGCGGGGGCAATGAGCAGTTCTTC	CASSVGTSGGNEQFF
TRBV12-3/TRBV12-4	few	TRBJ2-5	TRBD1	TGTGCCAGCAGTGGACAGGGGGCGGAGACCCAGTACTTC	CASSGQGAETQYF
TRBV30	many	TRBJ2-7	NA	TGTGCCTGGAGCCCACGGCAGCACTCCTACGAGCAGTACTTC	CAWSPRQHSYEQYF
TRBV10-1	few	TRBJ2-7	NA	TGCGCCAGCAGTGCAGGAGGGAACGAGCAGTACTTC	CASSAGGNEQYF
TRBV7-6	NA	TRBJ1-4	NA	TGTGCCAGCACCCAATCCCCTGGGGCAGGGGCTAATGAAAAACTGTTTTTT	CASTQSPGAGANEKLFF
TRBV11-3	NA	TRBJ2-3	TRBD1	TGTGCCAGCAGCTTACCGGGACAGGGGAAAGATACGCAGTATTTT	CASSLPGQGKDTQYF
TRBV30	few	TRBJ2-5	NA	TGTGCCTGGAGTTCCCAGCTACAAGAGACCCAGTACTTC	CAWSSQLQETQYF
TRBV2	NA	TRBJ2-3	NA	TGTGCCAGCACAAGGGGGGCCACGTATAACACAGATACGCAGTATTTT	CASTRGATYNTDTQYF
TRBV6-4	few	TRBJ1-1	NA	TGTGCCAGCAGTAGAACGGGGGGCTCCGAAGCTTTCTTT	CASSRTGGSEAFF
TRBV20-1	few	TRBJ2-3	TRBD2	TGCAGCTGTGGGGGGGATAGCACAGATACGCAGTATTTT	CSCGGDSTDTQYF
TRBV14	many	TRBJ1-1	NA	TGTGCCAGCAGCCAAGTCTTAACCCAATCGTACGGGGCTGAAGCTTTCTTT	CASSQVLTQSYGAEAFF
TRBV7-9	NA	TRBJ2-2	NA	TGTGCCAGCAGCTTATTGGCAGGCGGCGGGGAGCTGTTTTTT	CASSLLAGGGELFF
TRBV5-6	few	TRBJ1-1	NA	TGTGCCAGCAGCTTATACGGAAACTTCGCGAACACTGAAGCTTTCTTT	CASSLYGNFANTEAFF
TRBV2	NA	TRBJ2-7	NA	TGTGCCAGCAGTACGACTCGCTCTACCTACGAGCAGTACTTC	CASSTTRSTYEQYF
TRBV11-2	many	TRBJ2-2	NA	TGTGCCAGCAGCTTAGTGGGACGATCAGGCGGGGAGCTGTTTTTT	CASSLVGRSGGELFF
TRBV29-1	few	TRBJ2-7	NA	TGCAGCGTTGAAAACGACCACTACGAGCAGTACTTC	CSVENDHYEQYF
TRBV6-1	many	TRBJ2-4	NA	TGTGCCAGCAGTGAAGGCCCGTTAGGCATTCAGTACTTC	CASSEGPLGIQYF
TRBV20-1	NA	TRBJ1-2	TRBD1	TGCAGTGCTAGATTCCCAGGGGGCCCACGCTACACCTTC	CSARFPGGPRYTF
TRBV20-1	NA	TRBJ1-1	NA	TGCAGTGCTAGAGAGGCGAACACTGAAGCTTTCTTT	CSAREANTEAFF
TRBV7-3	many	TRBJ2-2	TRBD2	TGTGCCAGCAGCCCCCCTAACGGGGGGGCAGGGACCGGGGAGCTGTTTTTT	CASSPPNGGAGTGELFF
TRBV20-1	NA	TRBJ1-3	NA	TGCAGTGCTCGTAGGAGACTCGGGGTAAAAGGAAACACCATATATTTT	CSARRRLGVKGNTIYF
TRBV27	few	TRBJ1-1	NA	TGTGCCAGCCACAGGTTGGGCGGTTCGTTTGACACTGAAGCTTTCTTT	CASHRLGGSFDTEAFF
TRBV6-5	many	TRBJ2-3	TRBD1	TGTGCCAGCAGCGCAGGGACAGGGGGGAGTACAGATACGCAGTATTTT	CASSAGTGGSTDTQYF
TRBV4-1	few	TRBJ1-1	NA	TGCGCCAGCAGCCAAGATCTGGGTAGTTGGACTGAAGCTTTCTTT	CASSQDLGSWTEAFF
TRBV20-1	few	TRBJ2-3	NA	TGCAGTGCTGGGGCTTTTAGCGAATTTACGCAGTATTTT	CSAGAFSEFTQYF
TRBV10-2	NA	TRBJ1-1	NA	TGCGCCAGCAGTGAGTCCCTACCGGGGGGTTTTACTGAAGCTTTCTTT	CASSESLPGGFTEAFF
TRBV12-3/TRBV12-4	NA	TRBJ2-7	TRBD2	TGTGCCAGCCAGGCCGGGGGGAGGAACGAGCAGTACTTC	CASQAGGRNEQYF
TRBV11-2	many	TRBJ2-2	TRBD2	TGTGCCAGCAGCCCTCGGACTAGCCTGAACACCGGGGAGCTGTTTTTT	CASSPRTSLNTGELFF
TRBV20-1	NA	TRBJ1-6	NA	TGCAGTGCTAGCAGGAAAAATTCACCCCTCCACTTT	CSASRKNSPLHF
TRBV7-9	few	TRBJ1-1	NA	TGTGCCAGCAGCGCATCGACTGTGAACACTGAAGCTTTCTTT	CASSASTVNTEAFF
TRBV11-2	NA	TRBJ1-1	NA	TGTGCCAGCAGCCTCGAGAGGGGGACTGAAGCTTTCTTT	CASSLERGTEAFF
TRBV5-1	few	TRBJ2-7	NA	TGCGCCAGCAGCTCCGGCTTCACATACGAGCAGTACTTC	CASSSGFTYEQYF
TRBV30	few	TRBJ2-2	TRBD1	TGTGCCTGGATTCAGGGGGCCGGCACCGGGGAGCTGTTTTTT	CAWIQGAGTGELFF
TRBV20-1	NA	TRBJ1-1	NA	TGCAGTGCTAGGGACATCCAAGGGATGAACACTGAAGCTTTCTTT	CSARDIQGMNTEAFF
TRBV7-2	few	TRBJ2-7	TRBD1	TGTGCCAGCAGCTTAGCGTGGCAGGGGGCCTACGAGCAGTACTTC	CASSLAWQGAYEQYF
TRBV13	NA	TRBJ2-1	TRBD2	TGTGCCAGCAGCCCCCTGCTAGCGGGAGACTACAATGAGCAGTTCTTC	CASSPLLAGDYNEQFF
TRBV6-4	few	TRBJ2-3	NA	TGTGCCAGCAGTGAGGCCGGGCCTTGGGATACGCAGTATTTT	CASSEAGPWDTQYF
TRBV12-3/TRBV12-4	many	TRBJ1-2	NA	TGTGCCAGCAGACTGCCAGGTTACGGCTACACCTTC	CASRLPGYGYTF
TRBV11-2	NA	TRBJ2-1	NA	TGTGCCAGCAGCTTAGGGGCGTCAGGGGATTACAATGAGCAGTTCTTC	CASSLGASGDYNEQFF
TRBV7-9	many	TRBJ2-7	NA	TGTGCCAGCAGCTTAGCCGGGGGCGGCGAGCAGTACTTC	CASSLAGGGEQYF
TRBV29-1	NA	TRBJ2-3	TRBD2	TGCAGCGTCGCTGGGACTACTGGAGCAGATACGCAGTATTTT	CSVAGTTGADTQYF
TRBV7-8	NA	TRBJ1-1	NA	TGTGCCAGCAGCTTACGTCGTTTGAACACTGAAGCTTTCTTT	CASSLRRLNTEAFF
TRBV10-2	NA	TRBJ2-3	TRBD1	TGCGCCACCTCAGGGGGAGTAGATACGCAGTATTTT	CATSGGVDTQYF
TRBV11-2	many	TRBJ2-1	NA	TGTGCCAGCAGCTTAACTGATCCGGGTCACCGCATCGGTGAGCAGTTCTTC	CASSLTDPGHRIGEQFF
TRBV18	many	TRBJ1-2	NA	TGTGCCAGCTCAGCAAACGGGGGGCTCGGCTATGGCTACACCTTC	CASSANGGLGYGYTF
TRBV7-9	NA	TRBJ1-6	NA	TGTGCCAGCAGCTCCGACTCCCCCTCACCCCTCCACTTT	CASSSDSPSPLHF
TRBV5-1	NA	TRBJ2-1	NA	TGCGCCAGCAGCTTTGCGGGAAGGCAGTTCTTC	CASSFAGRQFF
TRBV12-3/TRBV12-4	NA	TRBJ1-5	NA	TGTGCCAGCAGTTTCGCGGGGTACAATCAGCCCCAGCATTTT	CASSFAGYNQPQHF
TRBV3-1	NA	TRBJ2-7	TRBD1	TGTGCCAGCAGCCACTCAGACAGGGCCGGCTACGAGCAGTACTTC	CASSHSDRAGYEQYF
TRBV12-3/TRBV12-4	few	TRBJ2-7	NA	TGTGCCAGCAGTTTTGGCAGGGAGCAGTACTTC	CASSFGREQYF
TRBV12-3/TRBV12-4	many	TRBJ2-2	NA	TGTGCCAGCAGTCGGGGCGGTCAGAACACCGGGGAGCTGTTTTTT	CASSRGGQNTGELFF
TRBV5-1	NA	TRBJ2-5	TRBD2	TGCGCCAGCAGCTGGGCGAGCGGGGTGGAGACCCAGTACTTC	CASSWASGVETQYF
TRBV3-1	many	TRBJ2-7	NA	TGTGCCAGCAGCCAAGACTGGTCTGGGCACGAGCAGTACTTC	CASSQDWSGHEQYF
TRBV27	many	TRBJ2-1	NA	TGTGCCAGCAGTTTATGGTGGAGCCAGGGAGTAAATGAGCAGTTCTTC	CASSLWWSQGVNEQFF